This T cell receptor beta chain was documented in a study of cytotoxic CD8 clonotypes in ibrutinib-treated CLL. Study details: Response samples were taken after a median of about twelve months on treatment, range 6 to 36.

Whole-study results and caveats: Public clonotypes were uncommon and contracted or stayed stable on treatment. Clonality (at baseline) was higher than in age-matched healthy donors and tracked circulating CD8+ T-cell counts.

About this clone itself: The antigen is unknown.

The protocol was immunoSEQ multiplex PCR, while the TCRdb copy is restricted to in-frame clones and leaves out a portion. Among about 160,000 clones listed, 81% were seen once. CDR3 size: 13 residues. Looked up from germline, CDR1 is SGHAT and CDR2 is FQNNGV. V was trimmed by 5 bases and J by 9 bases, leaving 17 bases between them. The V and J genes are TRBV11-2 and TRBJ2-7; D could derive from TRBD1 or TRBD2 (5 bases each). The sequencing used PBMCs, collected after 12 months of ibrutinib treatment. This receptor was obtained from a human donor with chronic lymphocytic leukemia. CDR3 in amino acids: CASSPGHASGQYF. The CDR3, as DNA: TGTGCCAGCAGCCCGGGGCACGCGTCGGGGCAGTACTTC.